The 28 T cell receptor beta chains in this list originate from one sample, sequenced in a study of cytomegalovirus exposure and HLA in healthy donors. A multiplex PCR was run with 60 Vbeta primers and 13 Jbeta primers. Repertoires were generated with immunoSEQ multiplex PCR, while TCRdb's copy carries only in-frame clones and drops some. The sample yields over 150,000 clones, about three quarters seen once. Sequenced material: PBMCs. These receptors were collected from a woman aged 40 to 50 in good health and CMV-seropositive.

The chain couples TRBV4-3 to TRBJ2-7, with 7 bases that match TRBD2. The CDR3 runs to 16 residues. V trimming: 0 bases; J trimming: 1 base; junction bases outside the gene matches: 6. The germline CDR1 and CDR2 sequences are LGHNA and YSLEER. The DNA for the CDR3 is TGCGCCAGCAGCCAAGATTTGGGGACTATATCCTACGAGCAGTACTTC. This gives the protein CASSQDLGTISYEQYF.

This clone has more than one count but fewer than ten. The J gene is TRBJ2-1, the V gene TRBV5-4; unclear D gene. This CDR3 has 16 amino acids. CDR1 SGHNT and CDR2 YYREEE come from the germline V gene (reference sequence). Trimming left V 9 bases short and J 5 bases short, with 24 bases between. The CDR3 here is CATKSLLSSDDNEQFF. CDR3 nucleotides: TGTGCCACCAAATCCTTACTCAGCAGCGACGACAATGAGCAGTTCTTC.

Turning to this clone: An end of the junction differs from the germline gene, which may be a read error. This chain connects TRBV5-8 to TRBJ2-2; 8 bases match TRBD2. Germline CDR1 is SGHTS and CDR2 is YDEGEE. This CDR3 is built from 15 residues. The CDR3 here is CASSLGTRYSGELFF. DNA of the CDR3: TGTGCCAGTAGCTTGGGGACTAGGTATTCCGGGGAGCTGTTTTTT.

The rearrangement links TRBV5-6 to TRBJ1-6, with D perhaps TRBD1 (6 bases). Germline-derived CDR1 and CDR2 are SGHDT and YYEEEE. Trimming shortened V by 0 bases and J by 4 bases, and 8 bases separated the two germline ends. The CDR3 runs to 15 residues. CDR3 coding DNA: TGTGCCAGCAGCTTGGTGGGGGCGTATAATTCACCCCTCCACTTT. Translation gives CASSLVGAYNSPLHF.

CDR3 sequence (DNA): TGCGCCAGCAGCTTGGTAGCGGGGCCGAGCTCCTACGAGCAGTACTTC. Encoded protein: CASSLVAGPSSYEQYF. The V gene is TRBV5-1, the J gene TRBJ2-7; the match to TRBD2 covers 8 bases. The germline V gene has CDR1 SGHRS and CDR2 YFSETQ. The J segment lost 0 bases and the V segment lost 0 bases, leaving 5 bases of the junction unmatched. The CDR3 runs 16 residues.

The DNA for the CDR3 is TGTGCCAGCACACCCCCGAGGGGGCCGTACGAGCAGTACTTC. Protein: CASTPPRGPYEQYF. J is TRBJ2-7 and V is TRBV6-1; 7 bases are a match to TRBD1. V shed 7 bases, J shed 4 bases, and the junction held 10 bases outside the gene matches. CDR3 length: 14 amino acids. CDR1 MNHNS and CDR2 SASEGT come from the germline V gene.

The CDR3 reads CASSSVAGGAETQYF. CDR3 nucleotides: TGTGCCAGCAGCTCGGTGGCAGGTGGGGCGGAGACCCAGTACTTC. This rearrangement joins TRBV5-6 to TRBJ2-5, with D perhaps matching TRBD1 (5 bases). Germline CDR1 reads SGHDT; CDR2 reads YYEEEE. Trimming removed 3 bases at V and 5 bases at J, with 17 bases between. CDR3 length: 15 residues. The full variable domain, its missing parts supplied by reference TRBV5-6 and TRBJ2-5, is DAGVTQSPTHLIKTRGQQVTLRCSPKSGHDTVSWYQQALGQGPQFIFQYYEEEERQRGNFPDRFSGHQFPNYSSELNVNALLLGDSALYLCASSSVAGGAETQYFGPGTRLLVL.

The chain has TRBV7-2 and TRBJ1-1; D is undetermined. This CDR3 spans 14 amino acids. Trimming left V 1 base short and J 0 bases short, with 6 bases between. CDR1 SGHTA and CDR2 FQGNSA come from the germline V gene. The CDR3 nucleotides read TGTGCCAGCAGCTTAGGGCTGTTGAACACTGAAGCTTTCTTT. Translation: CASSLGLLNTEAFF.

The chain uses TRBV13 and TRBJ2-3; perhaps TRBD2 as D (5 bases). The CDR3 spans 15 residues. Germline V gene sequence: CDR1 PRHDT, CDR2 FYEKMQ (reference sequence). V was clipped by 3 bases and J by 2 bases, with 12 bases between them. CDR3 in amino acids: CASSLVGRATDTQYF. CDR3 coding DNA: TGTGCCAGCAGCTTGGTAGGGCGGGCCACAGATACGCAGTATTTT.

This chain links TRBV19 with TRBJ2-1, with TRBD1 matching 9 bases. The length of the CDR3 is 15 residues. Trimming at V came to 3 bases and at J to 8 bases, leaving 8 bases not matched to a gene. Germline-derived CDR1 and CDR2 are LNHDA and SQIVND (reference sequence). The CDR3 protein is CASSMGGTGWDEQFF. The CDR3 nucleotides read TGTGCCAGTAGTATGGGAGGGACAGGGTGGGATGAGCAGTTCTTC.

This clone has only a few counts. The rearrangement uses TRBV14 and TRBJ2-1; unclear D gene. Germline V gene lookup returns CDR1 SGHDN and CDR2 FVKESK. V lost 0 bases and J lost 7, with 16 bases in between. This CDR3 comprises 16 residues. CDR3 nucleotides: TGTGCCAGCAGCCAAGAATGGCGGATCGGTCCGAATGAGCAGTTCTTC. Protein: CASSQEWRIGPNEQFF.

This clone was detected a few times. The chain links TRBV7-2 to TRBJ2-3, with TRBD2 identical over 9 bases. The CDR3 contains 15 residues. CDR1 and CDR2 (germline): SGHTA, FQGNSA. Losses at the gene ends were 5 bases for V and 5 bases for J; bases not matched to a gene: 8. Here the CDR3 reads CASSRLADGRDTQYF. CDR3 nucleotides: TGTGCCAGCAGCAGACTAGCGGATGGTAGAGATACGCAGTATTTT.

The chain uses TRBV19 and TRBJ2-3; no clear D. V was pared by 3 bases and J by 0 bases, with 10 bases between. Per the germline V gene, CDR1 is LNHDA and CDR2 is SQIVND (reference sequence). The CDR3 consists of 15 residues. The CDR3 here is CASSMSTFSTDTQYF. The CDR3 nucleotides are TGTGCCAGTAGTATGTCTACCTTTAGCACAGATACGCAGTATTTT. The full variable domain, rest sourced from reference TRBV19 and TRBJ2-3, is DGGITQSPKYLFRKEGQNVTLSCEQNLNHDAMYWYRQDPGQGLRLIYYSQIVNDFQKGDIAEGYSVSREKKESFPLTVTSAQKNPTAFYLCASSMSTFSTDTQYFGPGTRLTVL.

The chain joins TRBV19 to TRBJ2-1, with TRBD2 matching over 7 bases. Unmatched junction bases numbered 5, after V lost 3 bases and J lost 0 bases. CDR1 is LNHDA and CDR2 is SQIVND in the germline V gene (reference sequence). The CDR3 loop spans 16 amino acids. DNA of the CDR3: TGTGCCAGTAGTATTGTCGGGGGGTTCTCCTACAATGAGCAGTTCTTC. Protein product: CASSIVGGFSYNEQFF.

This clone was observed once. This chain connects TRBV5-1 to TRBJ2-3, with 7 bases aligning to TRBD2. The CDR3 extends over 16 amino acids. V trimming: 0 bases; J trimming: 0 bases; junction bases outside the gene matches: 4. Germline V gene lookup returns CDR1 SGHRS and CDR2 YFSETQ. The DNA for the CDR3 is TGCGCCAGCAGCTTGGCCGGGGGGATTAGCACAGATACGCAGTATTTT. It codes for CASSLAGGISTDTQYF.

The chain couples TRBV28 to TRBJ1-2, with D uncertain. The CDR3 contains 14 residues. V was pared by 2 bases and J by 1 base, with 8 bases between. Germline CDR1 is MDHEN and CDR2 is SYDVKM. The chain's CDR3 is CASSLGQFNYGYTF. CDR3 DNA sequence: TGTGCCAGCAGTTTAGGTCAGTTTAACTATGGCTACACCTTC.

This CDR3 reads CASSPGLDTQYF. DNA of the CDR3: TGTGCCAGCAGCCCGGGTTTGGATACGCAGTATTTT. The chain couples TRBV7-2 to TRBJ2-3; D is unclear. The CDR3 runs 12 residues. Germline assignment: CDR1 SGHTA and CDR2 FQGNSA. The ends were cut back, 5 bases at V and 6 bases at J, with 9 bases in the middle.

The chain is built from TRBV5-1 and TRBJ1-5; 7 bases align to TRBD1. V gave up 0 bases and J gave up 0 bases; unmatched junction bases: 3. The CDR3 is 16 amino acids. Germline V lookup: CDR1 SGHRS, CDR2 YFSETQ. CDR3 region: CASSLEAGGSNQPQHF. The CDR3 bases are TGCGCCAGCAGCTTGGAGGCAGGGGGTAGCAATCAGCCCCAGCATTTT.

The rearrangement uses TRBV6-5 and TRBJ1-2; 10 bases match TRBD1. J gave up 7 bases and V 8 bases, and 7 bases lay outside the gene matches. The CDR3 contains 13 residues. Per germline, CDR1 MNHEY and CDR2 SVGAGI. Here the CDR3 reads CASAYGQGGGYTF. Written as DNA, the CDR3 is TGTGCCAGCGCATATGGACAGGGGGGTGGCTACACCTTC.

The chain uses TRBV25-1 and TRBJ2-1; maybe TRBD2 (5 bases). Trimming removed 4 bases at V and 9 bases at J, with 10 bases between. The CDR3 contains 12 residues. Germline V gives CDR1 MGHDK, CDR2 SYGVNS. The CDR3 DNA sequence: TGTGCCAGCAGTGTCCTAGCTTCTGAGCAGTTCTTC. Translating gives CASSVLASEQFF. The full variable domain, completed using reference TRBV25-1 and TRBJ2-1, is EADIYQTPRYLVIGTGKKITLECSQTMGHDKMYWYQQDPGMELHLIHYSYGVNSTEKGDLSSESTVSRIRTEHFPLTLESARPSHTSQYLCASSVLASEQFFGPGTRLTVL.

The chain links TRBV4-1 to TRBJ2-1, with 8 nucleotides matching TRBD1. The CDR3 is made up of 14 amino acids. The germline V gene has CDR1 MGHRA and CDR2 YSYEKL. J was trimmed by 7 bases and V by 3 bases; bases with no gene match: 5. The CDR3 sequence: CASSHPDRENEQFF. The CDR3 region has the DNA TGCGCCAGCAGCCATCCGGACAGGGAGAATGAGCAGTTCTTC.

The CDR3 is CASSESISGGTQYF. In DNA, the CDR3 is TGTGCCAGCAGTGAATCGATTAGCGGTGGGACGCAGTATTTT. The chain combines TRBV2 with TRBJ2-3; weak D call: TRBD2 (6 bases). This CDR3 spans 14 amino acids. CDR1 and CDR2 (germline): SNHLY, FYNNEI. V dropped 2 bases and J dropped 9 bases, with 15 bases sitting between them. Based on the CDR3 plus reference TRBV2 and TRBJ2-3, the full variable domain is EPEVTQTPSHQVTQMGQEVILRCVPISNHLYFYWYRQILGQKVEFLVSFYNNEISEKSEIFDDQFSVERPDGSNFTLKIRSTKLEDSAMYFCASSESISGGTQYFGPGTRLTVL.

The rearrangement links TRBV7-8 to TRBJ2-2; TRBD2 agrees at 10 bases. J lost 4 bases, V lost 3 bases, and 11 bases had no gene match. The germline V gene has CDR1 SGHVS and CDR2 FQNEAQ. The CDR3 covers 18 residues. The DNA of the CDR3 is TGTGCCAGCAGCTTGCCCACTAGCGGGGTATTCCGCACCGGGGAGCTGTTTTTT. It is translated as CASSLPTSGVFRTGELFF.

This clone was observed a handful of times. The rearrangement uses TRBV7-8 and TRBJ1-1; possibly TRBD1 for D (5 bases). The germline V and J ends were trimmed by 11 bases and 1 base, with 17 bases remaining between them. The CDR3 is 14 residues long. Germline-derived CDR1 and CDR2 are SGHVS and FQNEAQ. CDR3 amino acids: CASSISGSNTEAFF. CDR3 DNA sequence: TGTGCCTCCTCAATATCAGGGTCGAACACTGAAGCTTTCTTT.

V usage is TRBV4-3 and J usage is TRBJ2-7; the match to TRBD2 covers 8 bases. Trimming at V came to 1 base and at J to 4 bases, leaving 6 bases not matched to a gene. In germline, CDR1 is LGHNA, CDR2 YSLEER. The CDR3 consists of 15 residues. The CDR3 nucleotides read TGCGCCAGCAGCCAAGTAACCGGGAGGGGGTACGAGCAGTACTTC. This gives the protein CASSQVTGRGYEQYF.

The chain uses TRBV14 and TRBJ1-1, with D maybe TRBD1 (6 bases). The V end lost 5 bases, the J end lost 8 bases, and 12 bases lay between the germline ends. The CDR3 loop spans 12 amino acids. CDR1 is SGHDN and CDR2 is FVKESK in the germline V gene. CDR3 in DNA: TGTGCCAGCAGCTTAGACCAGGGGGAAGCTTTCTTT. This codes for CASSLDQGEAFF.

The gene calls are TRBV30 and TRBJ2-1; TRBD2 aligns across 10 bases. This CDR3 has 16 amino acids. CDR1 and CDR2 (germline): GTSNPN, SVGIG (reference sequence). V lost 0 bases, J lost 8 bases, and 10 bases stayed unmatched. The CDR3 DNA sequence: TGTGCCTGGAGTGTAGGTCCTAGCGGGAGTGGGCATGAGCAGTTCTTC. It yields the protein CAWSVGPSGSGHEQFF.

This clone was detected only once. The CDR3 bases are TGTGCCAGCAGTTTACCCGGGGAGAACGAGCAGTTCTTC. Its protein is CASSLPGENEQFF. This chain uses TRBV27 with TRBJ2-1; D possibly corresponds to TRBD2 (5 bases). The CDR3 sequence is 13 residues long. The germline gives CDR1 MNHEY, CDR2 SMNVEV (reference sequence). V shed 2 bases and J shed 10 bases, with 12 bases lying between them.